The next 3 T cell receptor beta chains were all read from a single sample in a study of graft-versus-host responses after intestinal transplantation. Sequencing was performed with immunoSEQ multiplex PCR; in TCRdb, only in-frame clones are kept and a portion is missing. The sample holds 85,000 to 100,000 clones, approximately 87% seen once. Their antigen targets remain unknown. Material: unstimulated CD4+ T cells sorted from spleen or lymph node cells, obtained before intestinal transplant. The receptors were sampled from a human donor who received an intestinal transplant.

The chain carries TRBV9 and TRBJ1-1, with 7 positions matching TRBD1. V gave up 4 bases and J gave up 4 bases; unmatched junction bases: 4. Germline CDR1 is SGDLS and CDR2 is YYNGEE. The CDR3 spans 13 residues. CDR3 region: CASSLTGFTEAFF. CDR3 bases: TGTGCCAGCAGCCTGACAGGGTTCACTGAAGCTTTCTTT.

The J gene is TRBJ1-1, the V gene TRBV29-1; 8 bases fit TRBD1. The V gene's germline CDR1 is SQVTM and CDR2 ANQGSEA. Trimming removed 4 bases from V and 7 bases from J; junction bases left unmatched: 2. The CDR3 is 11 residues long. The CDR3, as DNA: TGCAGCGTTGGGACAGGGATTGAAGCTTTCTTT. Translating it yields CSVGTGIEAFF.

CDR3 sequence (DNA): TGTGCCAGTAGTACCCAGACAGGGGGCGGAAACATTCAGTACTTC. Amino acids: CASSTQTGGGNIQYF. The rearrangement joins TRBV19 to TRBJ2-4; 10 bases align to TRBD1. The CDR3 is 15 residues long. J was trimmed by 6 bases and V by 4 bases; bases with no gene match: 6. Germline assignment: CDR1 LNHDA and CDR2 SQIVND (reference sequence). Variable domain in full (rest from reference TRBV19 and TRBJ2-4): DGGITQSPKYLFRKEGQNVTLSCEQNLNHDAMYWYRQDPGQGLRLIYYSQIVNDFQKGDIAEGYSVSREKKESFPLTVTSAQKNPTAFYLCASSTQTGGGNIQYFGAGTRLSVL.